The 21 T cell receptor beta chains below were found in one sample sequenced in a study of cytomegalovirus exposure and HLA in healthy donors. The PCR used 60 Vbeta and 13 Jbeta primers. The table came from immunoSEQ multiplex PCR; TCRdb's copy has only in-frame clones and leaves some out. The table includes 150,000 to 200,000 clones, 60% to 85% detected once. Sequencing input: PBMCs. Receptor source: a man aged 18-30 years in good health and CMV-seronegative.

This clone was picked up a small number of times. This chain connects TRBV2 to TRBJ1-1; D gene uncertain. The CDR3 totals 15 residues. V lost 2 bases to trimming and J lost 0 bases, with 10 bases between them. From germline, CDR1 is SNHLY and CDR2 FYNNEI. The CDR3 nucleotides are TGTGCCAGCAGTGAACGCGAGGGAATGAACACTGAAGCTTTCTTT. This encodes CASSEREGMNTEAFF.

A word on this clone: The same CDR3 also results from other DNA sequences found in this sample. DNA for the CDR3: TGTGCCAGCAGCTGGGGGGGGACAGGGGCGAACACTGAAGCTTTCTTT. This gives the protein CASSWGGTGANTEAFF. The J gene is TRBJ1-1, the V gene TRBV5-4, with 10 bases identical to TRBD1. The CDR3 is made up of 16 amino acids. V shed 3 bases, J shed 1 base, and the junction held 6 bases outside the gene matches. Germline assignment: CDR1 SGHNT and CDR2 YYREEE (reference sequence).

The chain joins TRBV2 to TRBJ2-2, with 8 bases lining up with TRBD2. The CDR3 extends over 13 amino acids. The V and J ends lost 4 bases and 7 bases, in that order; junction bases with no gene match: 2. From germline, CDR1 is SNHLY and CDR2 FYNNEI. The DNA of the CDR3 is TGTGCCAGCAGTGTAGCGGGGCGCGGGGAGCTGTTTTTT. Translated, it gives CASSVAGRGELFF.

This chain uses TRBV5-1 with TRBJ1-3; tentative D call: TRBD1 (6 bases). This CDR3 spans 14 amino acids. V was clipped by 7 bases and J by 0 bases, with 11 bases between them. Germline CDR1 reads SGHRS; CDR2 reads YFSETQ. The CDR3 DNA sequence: TGCGCCAGCCGGGACATGCCCTCTGGAAACACCATATATTTT. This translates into CASRDMPSGNTIYF. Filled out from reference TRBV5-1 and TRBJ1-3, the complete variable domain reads KAGVTQTPRYLIKTRGQQVTLSCSPISGHRSVSWYQQTPGQGLQFLFEYFSETQRNKGNFPGRFSGRQFSNSRSEMNVSTLELGDSALYLCASRDMPSGNTIYFGEGSWLTVV.

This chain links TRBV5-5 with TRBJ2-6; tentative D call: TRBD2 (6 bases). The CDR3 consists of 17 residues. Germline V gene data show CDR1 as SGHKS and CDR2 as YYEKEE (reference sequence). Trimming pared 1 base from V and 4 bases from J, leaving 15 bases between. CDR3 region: CASSLRRGAAGANVLTF. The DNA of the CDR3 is TGTGCCAGCAGCTTGAGGAGGGGCGCCGCCGGGGCCAACGTCCTGACTTTC.

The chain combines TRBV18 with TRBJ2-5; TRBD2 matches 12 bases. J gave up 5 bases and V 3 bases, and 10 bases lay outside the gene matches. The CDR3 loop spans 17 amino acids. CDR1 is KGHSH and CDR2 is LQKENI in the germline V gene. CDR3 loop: CASSPRTSGNSPETQYF. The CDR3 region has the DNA TGTGCCAGCTCACCTCGGACTAGCGGGAATTCACCGGAGACCCAGTACTTC.

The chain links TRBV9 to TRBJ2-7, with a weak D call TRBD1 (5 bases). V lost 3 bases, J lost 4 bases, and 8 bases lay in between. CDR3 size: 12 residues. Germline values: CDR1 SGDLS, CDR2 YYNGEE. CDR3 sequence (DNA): TGTGCCAGCAGCGACCAGGGTTACGAGCAGTACTTC. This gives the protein CASSDQGYEQYF.

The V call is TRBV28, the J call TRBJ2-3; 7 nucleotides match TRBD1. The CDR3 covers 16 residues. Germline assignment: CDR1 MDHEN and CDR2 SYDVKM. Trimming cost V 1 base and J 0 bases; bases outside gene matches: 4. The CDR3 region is CASSLYGRGSTDTQYF. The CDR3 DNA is TGTGCCAGCAGTTTATATGGCAGGGGGAGCACAGATACGCAGTATTTT.

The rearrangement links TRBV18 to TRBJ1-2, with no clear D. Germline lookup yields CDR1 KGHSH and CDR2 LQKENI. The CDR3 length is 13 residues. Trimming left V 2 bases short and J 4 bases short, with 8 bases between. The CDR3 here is CASSPKTVYGYTF. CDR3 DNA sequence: TGTGCCAGCTCACCAAAAACAGTCTATGGCTACACCTTC.

Here the CDR3 DNA reads TGTGCCAGCATCCAACCAAAACAGGGAAACACTGAAGCTTTCTTT. Translating it yields CASIQPKQGNTEAFF. This sequence joins TRBV28 and TRBJ1-1; D is perhaps TRBD1 (6 bases). The CDR3 is 15 residues long. With 7 bases removed from V and 2 bases from J, the gap between germline ends came to 17 bases. CDR1 and CDR2 (germline): MDHEN, SYDVKM.

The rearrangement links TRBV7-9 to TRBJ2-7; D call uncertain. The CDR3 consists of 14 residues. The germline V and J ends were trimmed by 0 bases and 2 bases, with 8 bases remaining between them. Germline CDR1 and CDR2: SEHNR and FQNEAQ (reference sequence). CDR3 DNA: TGTGCCAGCAGCTTAGCCCCTAGGACCTACGAGCAGTACTTC. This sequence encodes CASSLAPRTYEQYF.

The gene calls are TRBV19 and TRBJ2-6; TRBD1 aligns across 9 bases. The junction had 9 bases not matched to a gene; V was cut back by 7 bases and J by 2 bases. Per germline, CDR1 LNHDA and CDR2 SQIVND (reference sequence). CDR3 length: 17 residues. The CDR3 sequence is CASTYYRGRAGANVLTF. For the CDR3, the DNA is TGTGCCAGTACCTATTACAGGGGGCGGGCTGGGGCCAACGTCCTGACTTTC.

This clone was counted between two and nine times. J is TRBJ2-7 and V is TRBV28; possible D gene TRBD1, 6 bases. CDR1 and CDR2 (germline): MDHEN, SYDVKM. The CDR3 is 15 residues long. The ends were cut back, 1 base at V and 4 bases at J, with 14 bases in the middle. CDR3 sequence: CASSLLQGYRYEQYF. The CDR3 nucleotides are TGTGCCAGCAGTTTATTACAGGGCTACCGTTACGAGCAGTACTTC.

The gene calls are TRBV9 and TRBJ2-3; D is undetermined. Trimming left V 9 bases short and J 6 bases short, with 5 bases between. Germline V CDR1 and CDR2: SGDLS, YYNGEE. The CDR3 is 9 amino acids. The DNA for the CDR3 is TGTGCCACCGGGGATACGCAGTATTTT. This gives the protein CATGDTQYF.

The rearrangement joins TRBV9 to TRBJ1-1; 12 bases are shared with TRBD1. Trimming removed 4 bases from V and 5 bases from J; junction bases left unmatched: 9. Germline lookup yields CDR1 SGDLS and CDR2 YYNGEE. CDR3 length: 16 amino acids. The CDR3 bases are TGTGCCAGCAGCCTATGGGACAGGGGGCTGGGGACTGAAGCTTTCTTT. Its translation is CASSLWDRGLGTEAFF.

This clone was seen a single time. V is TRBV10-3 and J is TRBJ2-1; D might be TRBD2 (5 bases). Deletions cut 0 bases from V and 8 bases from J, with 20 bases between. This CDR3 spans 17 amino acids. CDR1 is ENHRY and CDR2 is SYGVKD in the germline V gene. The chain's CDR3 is CAISESIPGLGSHEQFF. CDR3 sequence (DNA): TGTGCCATCAGTGAGTCGATCCCGGGATTAGGTAGCCATGAGCAGTTCTTC.

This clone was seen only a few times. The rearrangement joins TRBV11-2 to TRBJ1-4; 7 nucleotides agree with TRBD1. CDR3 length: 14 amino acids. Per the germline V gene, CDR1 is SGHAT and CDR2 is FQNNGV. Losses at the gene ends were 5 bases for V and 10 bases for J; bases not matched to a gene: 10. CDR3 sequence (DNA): TGTGCCAGCAGCCTTGACAGGGTGAGGGCAAAACTGTTTTTT. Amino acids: CASSLDRVRAKLFF.

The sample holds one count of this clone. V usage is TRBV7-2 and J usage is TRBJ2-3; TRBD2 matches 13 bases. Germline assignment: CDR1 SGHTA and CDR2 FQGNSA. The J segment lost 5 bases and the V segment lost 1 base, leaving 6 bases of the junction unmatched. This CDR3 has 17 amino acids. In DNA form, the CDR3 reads TGTGCCAGCAGCTTAGGGACTAGCGGGGGCCGGGGAGATACGCAGTATTTT. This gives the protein CASSLGTSGGRGDTQYF.

This CDR3 is CASSLRTGGTGELFF. The CDR3, as DNA: TGTGCCAGCAGCTTGCGGACAGGGGGCACCGGGGAGCTGTTTTTT. The V gene is TRBV5-4, the J gene TRBJ2-2, with 10 bases identical to TRBD1. Germline values: CDR1 SGHNT, CDR2 YYREEE (reference sequence). The trim removed 1 base at V and 4 bases at J, leaving 1 base unmatched. There are 15 residues in the CDR3.

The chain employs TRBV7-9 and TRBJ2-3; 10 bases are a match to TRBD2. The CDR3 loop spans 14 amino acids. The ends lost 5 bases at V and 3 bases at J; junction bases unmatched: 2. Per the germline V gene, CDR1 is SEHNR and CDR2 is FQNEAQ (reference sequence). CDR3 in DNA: TGTGCCAGCAGCCTGACTAGCGGGACAGATACGCAGTATTTT. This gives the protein CASSLTSGTDTQYF. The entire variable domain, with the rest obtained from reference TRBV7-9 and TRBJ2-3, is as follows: DTGVSQNPRHKITKRGQNVTFRCDPISEHNRLYWYRQTLGQGPEFLTYFQNEAQLEKSRLLSDRFSAERPKGSFSTLEIQRTEQGDSAMYLCASSLTSGTDTQYFGPGTRLTVL.

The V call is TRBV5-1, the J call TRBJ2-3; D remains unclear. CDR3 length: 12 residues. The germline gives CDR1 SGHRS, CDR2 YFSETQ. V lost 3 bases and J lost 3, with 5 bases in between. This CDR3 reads CASSSPTDTQYF. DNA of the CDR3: TGCGCCAGCAGCTCCCCTACAGATACGCAGTATTTT. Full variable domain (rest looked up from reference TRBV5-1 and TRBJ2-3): KAGVTQTPRYLIKTRGQQVTLSCSPISGHRSVSWYQQTPGQGLQFLFEYFSETQRNKGNFPGRFSGRQFSNSRSEMNVSTLELGDSALYLCASSSPTDTQYFGPGTRLTVL.